A single sample gave rise to the 23 T cell receptor beta chains below, sequenced in a study of PD-1 blockade in classical Hodgkin lymphoma. Noted time point: cycle 4 day 1 (C4D1), after less than 7 weeks of nivolumab. All trial patients relapsed after autologous stem cell transplantation. By magnetic negative selection, CD4+ T cells were purified from thawed PBMCs. The assay was immunoSEQ multiplex PCR, and TCRdb's table has in-frame clones only and misses some. Of fewer than 35,000 clones detected, around 86% appear once; the ten largest clones hold around 0.44%. The sample here was CD4+ T cells from blood, taken before the fourth cycle of nivolumab. These receptors all come from a human donor with classical Hodgkin lymphoma.

This clone was seen a single time. This sequence joins TRBV2 and TRBJ2-7; D remains ambiguous. V lost 1 base and J 4 bases, leaving 17 bases between the germline ends. This CDR3 region has 16 residues. CDR1 SNHLY and CDR2 FYNNEI come from the germline V gene. The CDR3 DNA is TGTGCCAGCAGTGAAGGTCGACCCTCTCTACAATACGAGCAGTACTTC. Translating gives CASSEGRPSLQYEQYF.

In the case of this clone: Sequence at one end of the junction differs from germline and may be a read error. The sample carries other DNA sequences with the same CDR3. The chain couples TRBV6-4 to TRBJ1-2; 7 bases map to TRBD1. The CDR3 totals 14 residues. From germline, CDR1 is MRHNA and CDR2 SNTAGT. CDR3 nucleotides: TGTGCTAGCAGACTGGACAGGCTTATCTATGGCTACACCTTC. Amino acid sequence: CASRLDRLIYGYTF.

The sample holds a few counts of this clone. The rearrangement links TRBV9 to TRBJ2-1; the D is unclear. Looked up from germline, CDR1 is SGDLS and CDR2 is YYNGEE. The V gene lost 2 bases and the J gene lost 3 bases, with 6 bases spanning the gap. The CDR3 has 13 residues. The CDR3 coding sequence is TGTGCCAGCAGCGTTCACAACTACAATGAGCAGTTCTTC. Its protein is CASSVHNYNEQFF. The full variable domain, with the rest looked up from reference TRBV9 and TRBJ2-1, is DSGVTQTPKHLITATGQRVTLRCSPRSGDLSVYWYQQSLDQGLQFLIQYYNGEERAKGNILERFSAQQFPDLHSELNLSSLELGDSALYFCASSVHNYNEQFFGPGTRLTVL.

The chain joins TRBV5-4 to TRBJ2-7, with D possibly TRBD2 on 6 matching bases. Germline assignment: CDR1 SGHNT and CDR2 YYREEE (reference sequence). The CDR3 consists of 14 residues. V lost 1 base to trimming and J lost 5 bases, with 13 bases between them. The CDR3 protein is CASSLSGGGHEQYF. CDR3 DNA sequence: TGTGCCAGCAGCTTGAGTGGGGGAGGCCACGAGCAGTACTTC.

J is TRBJ2-7 and V is TRBV7-2; D perhaps matches TRBD2 (6 bases). V was pared by 3 bases and J by 6 bases, with 15 bases between. The CDR3 totals 14 residues. CDR1 is SGHTA and CDR2 is FQGNSA in the germline V gene. CDR3 in DNA: TGTGCCAGCAGCTTCACCGGGGACTTCTTCGAGCAGTACTTC. The encoded protein is CASSFTGDFFEQYF.

This chain links TRBV18 with TRBJ2-7; 10 positions agree with TRBD1. The CDR3 contains 14 residues. Germline assignment: CDR1 KGHSH and CDR2 LQKENI. The junction had 2 bases not matched to a gene; V was cut back by 0 bases and J by 6 bases. CDR3 sequence reads: CASSPPGQGSEQYF. The CDR3 nucleotides read TGTGCCAGCTCACCACCGGGACAGGGGTCCGAGCAGTACTTC. Full variable domain (missing parts from reference TRBV18 and TRBJ2-7): NAGVMQNPRHLVRRRGQEARLRCSPMKGHSHVYWYRQLPEEGLKFMVYLQKENIIDESGMPKERFSAEFPKEGPSILRIQQVVRGDSAAYFCASSPPGQGSEQYFGPGTRLTVT.

This chain connects TRBV28 to TRBJ2-7, with D tentatively TRBD2 (5 bases). The CDR3 covers 11 residues. Germline V lookup: CDR1 MDHEN, CDR2 SYDVKM. Trimming took 5 bases from V and 3 from J, leaving 5 bases between them. CDR3 protein: CASSRDYEQYF. The CDR3 DNA follows: TGTGCCAGCAGTCGGGACTACGAGCAGTACTTC.

The chain uses TRBV28 and TRBJ2-3, with D uncertain. CDR1 and CDR2 (germline): MDHEN, SYDVKM. This CDR3 comprises 12 residues. The V end lost 6 bases, the J end lost 2 bases, and 6 bases lay between the germline ends. Written as DNA, the CDR3 is TGTGCCAGCAGCCCCTACACAGATACGCAGTATTTT. It is translated as CASSPYTDTQYF.

The chain links TRBV19 to TRBJ1-2; no clear D gene. The CDR3 consists of 14 residues. V was shortened by 5 bases and J by 4 bases, with 14 bases between the two germline ends. Germline assignment: CDR1 LNHDA and CDR2 SQIVND (reference sequence). CDR3 loop: CASSPRTDSYGYTF. CDR3 sequence (DNA): TGTGCCAGTAGTCCCCGGACTGATTCCTATGGCTACACCTTC. Filled out from reference TRBV19 and TRBJ1-2, the complete variable domain reads DGGITQSPKYLFRKEGQNVTLSCEQNLNHDAMYWYRQDPGQGLRLIYYSQIVNDFQKGDIAEGYSVSREKKESFPLTVTSAQKNPTAFYLCASSPRTDSYGYTFGSGTRLTVV.

The chain is built from TRBV14 and TRBJ1-6; D uncertain. The CDR3 is made up of 14 amino acids. CDR1 SGHDN and CDR2 FVKESK come from the germline V gene. V shed 4 bases and J shed 7 bases, with 11 bases lying between them. CDR3 protein: CASSPGLVNSPLHF. The CDR3, as DNA: TGTGCCAGCAGCCCCGGACTCGTAAATTCACCCCTCCACTTT.

The chain combines TRBV7-9 with TRBJ2-1, with TRBD2 matching 10 bases. The CDR3 extends over 17 amino acids. The V and J ends lost 2 bases and 6 bases, in that order; junction bases with no gene match: 10. The germline CDR1 and CDR2 sequences are SEHNR and FQNEAQ (reference sequence). CDR3 residues: CASSLTPSGGLGNEQFF. DNA of the CDR3: TGTGCCAGCAGCTTAACCCCTAGCGGGGGTTTGGGCAATGAGCAGTTCTTC.

CDR3 coding DNA: TGTGCCAGCAGCCCAGGGACAGGTTTCGAGCAGTACTTC. This encodes CASSPGTGFEQYF. The chain couples TRBV6-5 to TRBJ2-7, with TRBD1 matching 8 bases. Germline V CDR1 and CDR2: MNHEY, SVGAGI. The CDR3 sequence is 13 residues long. V shed 6 bases, J shed 6 bases, and the junction held 7 bases outside the gene matches.

The chain has TRBV9 and TRBJ2-6; D ambiguous. CDR3 length equals 16 residues. The V end was cut by 0 bases, the J end by 4 bases, with 11 bases between. Per germline, CDR1 SGDLS and CDR2 YYNGEE. In DNA, the CDR3 is TGTGCCAGCAGCGTAGCGCCAGCTCTGGGGGCCAACGTCCTGACTTTC. Translated, it gives CASSVAPALGANVLTF.

The chain carries TRBV27 and TRBJ2-2; D gene unclear. There are 17 residues in the CDR3. Trimming removed 2 bases from V and 1 base from J, with 14 bases in between. From germline, CDR1 is MNHEY and CDR2 SMNVEV (reference sequence). DNA for the CDR3: TGTGCCAGCAGTTTAAATTGGGGAAGGCGGAACACCGGGGAGCTGTTTTTT. Amino acids: CASSLNWGRRNTGELFF.

The gene calls are TRBV7-2 and TRBJ2-7; 9 positions match TRBD1. The CDR3 is 16 residues long. The germline V gene encodes CDR1 SGHTA and CDR2 FQGNSA. V shed 5 bases and J 0 bases; nucleotides not matched to a gene: 8. CDR3 nucleotide sequence: TGTGCCAGCAGCCTCGGACCGGGACAGGGCTCCTACGAGCAGTACTTC. Its protein product is CASSLGPGQGSYEQYF.

The rearrangement joins TRBV28 to TRBJ1-1; 7 nucleotides agree with TRBD1. The CDR3 spans 16 residues. The germline V gene encodes CDR1 MDHEN and CDR2 SYDVKM. The trim removed 5 bases at V and 0 bases at J, leaving 9 bases unmatched. The CDR3 region is CASSPSGGGVNTEAFF. The CDR3 region has the DNA TGTGCCAGCAGTCCCTCAGGGGGAGGGGTGAACACTGAAGCTTTCTTT. The full variable domain, in which reference TRBV28 and TRBJ1-1 provide the parts outside the CDR3, is DVKVTQSSRYLVKRTGEKVFLECVQDMDHENMFWYRQDPGLGLRLIYFSYDVKMKEKGDIPEGYSVSREKKERFSLILESASTNQTSMYLCASSPSGGGVNTEAFFGQGTRLTVV.

This chain uses TRBV28 with TRBJ2-1, with 14 bases matching TRBD2. The CDR3 has 17 residues. V was pared by 7 bases and J by 7 bases, with 12 bases of the junction left unmatched. Per the germline V gene, CDR1 is MDHEN and CDR2 is SYDVKM. CDR3: CASNPTPGTSGRNEQFF. In nucleotides, the CDR3 is TGTGCCAGCAATCCTACCCCCGGGACTAGCGGGAGAAATGAGCAGTTCTTC.

This CDR3 reads CASSLAAGGHNEQFF. In nucleotides, the CDR3 is TGTGCCAGCAGTTTAGCCGCTGGAGGGCACAATGAGCAGTTCTTC. The chain couples TRBV28 to TRBJ2-1; TRBD2 might be the D (6 bases). CDR3 length: 15 residues. The germline V gene encodes CDR1 MDHEN and CDR2 SYDVKM. V was clipped by 2 bases and J by 5 bases, with 13 bases between them. Filled out from reference TRBV28 and TRBJ2-1, the complete variable domain reads DVKVTQSSRYLVKRTGEKVFLECVQDMDHENMFWYRQDPGLGLRLIYFSYDVKMKEKGDIPEGYSVSREKKERFSLILESASTNQTSMYLCASSLAAGGHNEQFFGPGTRLTVL.

Only one count was recorded for this clone. The gene calls are TRBV18 and TRBJ2-2; D not resolved. Germline CDR1 and CDR2: KGHSH and LQKENI. Trimming removed 3 bases at V and 0 bases at J, with 8 bases between. There are 15 residues in the CDR3. CDR3 sequence reads: CASSPGQTNTGELFF. For the CDR3, the DNA is TGTGCCAGCTCACCCGGGCAAACGAACACCGGGGAGCTGTTTTTT.

J is TRBJ1-2 and V is TRBV28; maybe TRBD1 (6 bases). The V end lost 5 bases, the J end lost 4 bases, and 17 bases lay between the germline ends. This CDR3 spans 15 amino acids. Germline loops: CDR1 MDHEN, CDR2 SYDVKM. DNA for the CDR3: TGTGCCAGCAGTGCTGGGGGGGCGCGTTCCTATGGCTACACCTTC. Its translation is CASSAGGARSYGYTF.

The chain uses TRBV27 and TRBJ2-7; 8 bases align to TRBD2. Trimming took 7 bases from V and 6 from J; bases not matched to a gene: 26. This CDR3 is 19 amino acids long. CDR1 and CDR2 (germline): MNHEY, SMNVEV (reference sequence). In nucleotides, the CDR3 is TGTGCCAGCACTTTTAGGGCGGGGGGTCCGGGCCCCTTGATTGGCGAGCAGTACTTC. Translation: CASTFRAGGPGPLIGEQYF.

CDR3 sequence reads: CASSLEVSRGPYNSPLHF. In DNA form, the CDR3 reads TGTGCCAGCAGCTTAGAAGTGTCCAGGGGACCCTATAATTCACCCCTCCACTTT. The V gene is TRBV11-2, the J gene TRBJ1-6; D possibly corresponds to TRBD1 (6 bases). CDR1 and CDR2 from the germline V gene are SGHAT and FQNNGV. The CDR3 is 18 amino acids. The V gene lost 0 bases and the J gene lost 2 bases, with 14 bases spanning the gap.

This chain connects TRBV18 to TRBJ2-3; D not resolved. The CDR3 extends over 13 amino acids. Trimming shortened V by 6 bases and J by 2 bases, and 9 bases separated the two germline ends. CDR1 and CDR2 (germline): KGHSH, LQKENI. CDR3 amino acids: CASSPTTTDTQYF. CDR3 bases: TGTGCCAGCTCCCCAACTACCACAGATACGCAGTATTTT.